This T cell receptor (beta chain) was captured in a study of tumor-infiltrating lymphocytes in oesophageal squamous cell carcinoma. TCRdb independently ran MiXCR on the PCR reads; one entry per CDR3 protein. The sample shows about 12,000 distinct CDR3 sequences, around 57% of them seen only once. The CDR3 runs 15 residues. With V trimmed by 1 base and J by 5 bases, 4 bases remained unmatched. CDR1 is SGDLS and CDR2 is YYNGEE in the germline V gene. This clonotype was observed a few times. The sample taken for sequencing was esophageal tumor tissue. The chain employs TRBV9 and TRBJ2-1, with 9 bases identical to TRBD2. The receptor's source is a female donor with esophageal squamous cell carcinoma. CDR3 nucleotide sequence: TGTGCCAGCAGCGTACTAGCGGGACCCCACAATGAGCAGTTCTTC. Translated, it gives CASSVLAGPHNEQFF.